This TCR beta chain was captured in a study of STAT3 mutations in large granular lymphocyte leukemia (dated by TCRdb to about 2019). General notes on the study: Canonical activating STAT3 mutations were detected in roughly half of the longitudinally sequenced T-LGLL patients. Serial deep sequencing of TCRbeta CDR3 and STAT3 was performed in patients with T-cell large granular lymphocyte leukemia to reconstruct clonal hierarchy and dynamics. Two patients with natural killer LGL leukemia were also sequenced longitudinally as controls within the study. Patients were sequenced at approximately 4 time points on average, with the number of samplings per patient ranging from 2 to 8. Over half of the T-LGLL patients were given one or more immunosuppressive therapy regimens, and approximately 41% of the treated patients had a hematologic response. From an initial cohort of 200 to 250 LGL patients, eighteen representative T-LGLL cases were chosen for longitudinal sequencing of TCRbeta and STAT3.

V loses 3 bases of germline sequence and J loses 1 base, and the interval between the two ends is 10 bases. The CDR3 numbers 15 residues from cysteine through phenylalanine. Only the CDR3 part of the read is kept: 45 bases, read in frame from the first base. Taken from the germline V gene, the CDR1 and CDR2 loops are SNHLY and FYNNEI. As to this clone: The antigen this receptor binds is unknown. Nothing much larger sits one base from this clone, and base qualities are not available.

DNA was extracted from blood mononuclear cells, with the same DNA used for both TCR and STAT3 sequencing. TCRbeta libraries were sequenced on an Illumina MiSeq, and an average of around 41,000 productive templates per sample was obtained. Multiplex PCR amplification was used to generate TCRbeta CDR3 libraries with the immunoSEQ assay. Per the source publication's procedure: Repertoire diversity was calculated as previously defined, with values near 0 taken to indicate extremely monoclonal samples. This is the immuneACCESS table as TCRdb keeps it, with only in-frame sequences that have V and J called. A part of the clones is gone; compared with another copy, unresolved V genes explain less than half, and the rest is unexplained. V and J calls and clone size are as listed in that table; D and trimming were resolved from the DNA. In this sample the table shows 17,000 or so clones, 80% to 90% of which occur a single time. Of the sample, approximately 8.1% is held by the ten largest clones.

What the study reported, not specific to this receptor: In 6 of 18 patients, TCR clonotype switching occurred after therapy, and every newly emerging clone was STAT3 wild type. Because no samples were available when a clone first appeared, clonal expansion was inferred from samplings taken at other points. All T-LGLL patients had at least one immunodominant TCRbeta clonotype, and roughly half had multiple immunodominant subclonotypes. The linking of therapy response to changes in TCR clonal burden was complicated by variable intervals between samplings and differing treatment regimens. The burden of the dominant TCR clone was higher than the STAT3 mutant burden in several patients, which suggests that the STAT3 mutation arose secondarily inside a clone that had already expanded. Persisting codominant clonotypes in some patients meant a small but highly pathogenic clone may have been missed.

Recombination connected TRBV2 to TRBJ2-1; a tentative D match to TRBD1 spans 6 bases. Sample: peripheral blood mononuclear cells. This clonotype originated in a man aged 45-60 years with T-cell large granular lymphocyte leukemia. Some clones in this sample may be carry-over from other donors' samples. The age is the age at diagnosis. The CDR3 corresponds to CASSEGQGSYNEQFF. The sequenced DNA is TGTGCCAGCAGTGAGGGCCAGGGGTCCTACAATGAGCAGTTCTTC.